This entry features one T cell receptor beta chain sequence. Antigen: not known. Positively selected for CCR7, the CD45RO-negative cells used as naive CD8 cells excluded terminally differentiated effector memory CD45RA+ cells. Each donor was a Caucasian adult residing in Nashville, Tennessee. Assay used: immunoSEQ multiplex PCR; TCRdb lists only in-frame clones, some missing. This sample has roughly 590,000 clones, with nearly 97% found just once. The data stem from a study of shared clonotypes between healthy human individuals. Looking at the study overall: Plates per donor: three CD4 naive, three CD4 memory, two CD8 naive, one CD8 memory.

Notes on the study in general: Few donors limited the genetic and exposure-history diversity represented. Investigators collected only blood, and repertoires in tissues likely differ.

CDR1 MGHRA and CDR2 YSYEKL come from the germline V gene. This CDR3 has 15 amino acids. Trimming pared 6 bases from V and 3 bases from J, leaving 15 bases between. The specimen was naive CD8+ T cells sorted from blood. This chain joins TRBV4-1 and TRBJ1-3; D is unclear. The source is a woman in her thirties in good health. The CDR3 DNA follows: TGCGCCAGCAGTCTGACTCTTATCAGTGGAAACACCATATATTTT. It is translated as CASSLTLISGNTIYF.